This entry describes one T cell receptor beta chain. How the authors handled the data: It was from reference gene primer amplification that nucleated cell counts were estimated. The data were produced by immunoSEQ multiplex PCR, yet TCRdb's version contains in-frame clones alone and is incomplete. That table is the source of V, J and clone size, and D and trimming were worked out from the DNA. Seen here are roughly 14,000 clones, roughly 73% observed once, and the top ten hold 20% to 25%. This entry belongs to a study of blood T cell repertoires in COVID-19. For the study at large: The United States, Italy and Spain were the sources of the acute and convalescent COVID-19 samples. T cells, B-cell-depleted T cells, or PBMCs provided the cDNA or gDNA that served as material.

Sequenced: peripheral blood. The clonotype was recovered from a boy aged 2 to 9 with active or convalescent COVID-19.

The CDR3 loop is CASSSPGGLAGSQDEQFF. DNA of the CDR3: TGTGCCAGCAGCTCTCCGGGCGGACTAGCGGGCTCGCAGGATGAGCAGTTCTTC. The chain couples TRBV7-2 to TRBJ2-1, with TRBD2 matching 11 bases. The CDR3 has 18 amino acids. Looked up from germline, CDR1 is SGHTA and CDR2 is FQGNSA. V was clipped by 4 bases and J by 8 bases; unmatched bases: 16.